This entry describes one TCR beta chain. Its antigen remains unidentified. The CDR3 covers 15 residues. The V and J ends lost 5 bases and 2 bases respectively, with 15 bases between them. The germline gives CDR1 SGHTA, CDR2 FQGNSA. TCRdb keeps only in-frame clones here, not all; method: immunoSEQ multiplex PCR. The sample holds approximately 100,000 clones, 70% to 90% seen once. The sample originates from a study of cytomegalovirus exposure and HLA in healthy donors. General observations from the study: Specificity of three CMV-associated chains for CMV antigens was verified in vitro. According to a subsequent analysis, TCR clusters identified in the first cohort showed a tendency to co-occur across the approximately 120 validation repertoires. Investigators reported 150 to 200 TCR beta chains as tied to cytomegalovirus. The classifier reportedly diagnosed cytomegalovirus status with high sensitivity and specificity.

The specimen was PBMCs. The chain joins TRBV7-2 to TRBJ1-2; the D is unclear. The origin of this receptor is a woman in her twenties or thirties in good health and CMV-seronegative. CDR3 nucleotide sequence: TGTGCCAGCAGCCTAGGCGGGTTAGTCAACTATGGCTACACCTTC. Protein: CASSLGGLVNYGYTF.